Listed below are T cell receptor beta chains from one sample, sequenced in a study of blood T cell repertoires in COVID-19. TCRdb's table, derived via immunoSEQ multiplex PCR, lists solely in-frame clones and lacks some. Among around 100,000 clones listed, around two thirds were seen once. Sequenced input: peripheral blood. These receptors were collected from a man between 65 and 85 years old with COVID-19, enrolled during active disease. Each CDR3 is given with its conserved first and last residue. A D gene is named only where the DNA matches it firmly. Size is omitted from some rows. Given values are once, few, many or a class for expanded clones.

clone size,D gene,V gene,J gene,CDR3 protein,CDR3 DNA
-,-,TRBV15,TRBJ1-4,CATSRDGVNEKLFF,TGTGCCACCAGCAGAGATGGAGTTAATGAAAAACTGTTTTTT
once,-,TRBV5-1,TRBJ1-1,CASSSYSAGTEAFF,TGCGCCAGCAGCTCATACTCAGCAGGCACTGAAGCTTTCTTT
-,TRBD1,TRBV28,TRBJ2-1,CASRRTGVYNEQFF,TGTGCCAGCAGGCGGACAGGGGTCTACAATGAGCAGTTCTTC
few,-,TRBV7-9,TRBJ1-4,CASSLVQAYAAF,TGTGCCAGCAGCTTAGTCCAGGCCTACGCTGCTTTT
-,-,TRBV2,TRBJ2-3,CASSLEVDTQYF,TGTGCCAGCAGTCTAGAGGTAGATACGCAGTATTTT
-,TRBD1,TRBV29-1,TRBJ1-1,CSVMGRGWNTEAFF,TGCAGCGTCATGGGCAGGGGGTGGAACACTGAAGCTTTCTTT
-,TRBD1,TRBV28,TRBJ1-6,CASSSALDRSSYNSPLHF,TGTGCCAGCAGTTCCGCTCTGGACAGGAGCTCCTATAATTCACCCCTCCACTTT
-,-,TRBV11-3,TRBJ2-5,CASSLDAGETQYF,TGTGCCAGCAGCTTAGATGCAGGAGAGACCCAGTACTTC
-,TRBD1,TRBV7-2,TRBJ2-7,CASSPSGTGRTYEQYF,TGTGCCAGCAGCCCCTCCGGGACAGGCCGTACCTACGAGCAGTACTTC
-,-,TRBV30,TRBJ1-5,CAWSRAGSNQPQHF,TGTGCCTGGAGTAGAGCAGGAAGCAATCAGCCCCAGCATTTT
-,TRBD1,TRBV18,TRBJ1-5,CASSSLVPGQGVNQPQHF,TGTGCCAGCTCATCATTAGTTCCGGGACAGGGAGTGAATCAGCCCCAGCATTTT
-,TRBD1,TRBV18,TRBJ2-4,CASSLDRGHNIQYF,TGTGCCAGCTCACTCGACAGGGGGCATAACATTCAGTACTTC